This TCR beta chain was profiled in a study of T cells after yellow fever vaccination. Template switching by 5'RACE produced TCR cDNA, adding a universal primer site and UMIs. TCRdb processed the 5' RACE reads anew with MiXCR; each CDR3 protein has one entry. This table holds approximately 74,000 distinct CDR3 sequences, roughly 6.9% found once. Germline V gene sequence: CDR1 ENHRY, CDR2 SYGVKD. The ends lost 7 bases at V and 2 bases at J; junction bases unmatched: 7. The CDR3 is made up of 15 amino acids. The specimen was CD8+ T cells sorted from PBMCs, collected around 5 days after the first yellow fever vaccination. The J gene is TRBJ2-2, the V gene TRBV10-3, with 7 positions matching TRBD2. The TCR sequence derives from a man younger than 30 who received the YFV17D yellow fever vaccine. The CDR3 is CAINTGTTNTGELFF. The CDR3 nucleotides read TGTGCCATCAACACCGGGACTACCAACACCGGGGAGCTGTTTTTT.